This TCR beta chain emerged from a study of beta chain features in type 1 diabetes. Overall study: Age and gender were similar between patients and healthy donors, as were cell yields. Study-level results: In all four CD4+ subsets, TCRB CDR3 length was significantly, moderately reduced in type 1 diabetes.

Sequenced material consisted of expressed TCRB transcripts (all of the isolated RNA was reverse transcribed). Millions of reads was the average for naive, central memory and regulatory T cell samples. Assay: immunoSEQ multiplex PCR; the TCRdb copy retains only in-frame clones and omits some. Among 140,000 to 150,000 clones listed, under 60% were seen once. Germline V gene sequence: CDR1 SEHNR, CDR2 FQNEAQ (reference sequence). V dropped 5 bases and J dropped 2 bases, with 10 bases sitting between them. The length of the CDR3 is 13 residues. Worth noting for this clone: The antigen is unknown.

This sequence joins TRBV7-9 and TRBJ2-7, with a tentative D call TRBD2 (5 bases). The sample consisted of Tregs from blood. This clonotype was obtained from a man aged 18-30 years in good health. The CDR3 DNA is TGTGCCAGCAGCCTGACGGGGACCTACGAGCAGTACTTC. Protein sequence: CASSLTGTYEQYF.